These 5 T cell receptor beta chains share one sample of origin, sequenced in a study of blood T cell repertoires in COVID-19. Sequencing used immunoSEQ multiplex PCR; TCRdb keeps in-frame clones, though not all of them. In the table there are tens of thousands of clones, roughly nine tenths of which are singletons. The sequencing input was peripheral blood. All receptors derive from a man between 60 and 70 years old with acute or convalescent COVID-19.

A word on this clone: The same CDR3 is also encoded by other DNA sequences in this sample. The chain combines TRBV7-9 with TRBJ1-1; unclear D gene. Germline V CDR1 and CDR2: SEHNR, FQNEAQ (reference sequence). V was trimmed by 3 bases and J by 4 bases, leaving 9 bases between them. CDR3 size: 13 residues. The CDR3 DNA reads TGTGCCAGCAGCTTTGACCGGGGCACTGAAGCTTTCTTT. The encoded protein is CASSFDRGTEAFF. Based on the CDR3 plus reference TRBV7-9 and TRBJ1-1, the full variable domain is DTGVSQNPRHKITKRGQNVTFRCDPISEHNRLYWYRQTLGQGPEFLTYFQNEAQLEKSRLLSDRFSAERPKGSFSTLEIQRTEQGDSAMYLCASSFDRGTEAFFGQGTRLTVV.

This clone was seen more than once but under ten times. The V call is TRBV29-1, the J call TRBJ2-1; TRBD1 matches at 7 bases. The J segment lost 3 bases and the V segment lost 7 bases, leaving 0 bases of the junction unmatched. The CDR3 length is 11 residues. Germline CDR1 reads SQVTM; CDR2 reads ANQGSEA. CDR3 DNA: TGCAGCGGACAGGGCTACAATGAGCAGTTCTTC. This sequence encodes CSGQGYNEQFF.

CDR3 DNA: TGTGCCAGCAGTTCGGGACAGGCGAGAACTGAAGCTTTCTTT. Encoded protein: CASSSGQARTEAFF. The chain has TRBV27 and TRBJ1-1; 8 bases line up with TRBD1. Germline assignment: CDR1 MNHEY and CDR2 SMNVEV (reference sequence). V was clipped by 4 bases and J by 5 bases; unmatched bases: 6. This CDR3 is built from 14 residues.

CDR3 protein: CASSIWGRGRPAGYTF. In DNA form, the CDR3 reads TGTGCCAGTAGTATATGGGGCAGGGGGCGGCCCGCGGGCTACACCTTC. The chain combines TRBV19 with TRBJ1-2; 8 nucleotides line up with TRBD1. V lost 2 bases and J lost 8; bases outside the gene matches: 13. The CDR3 contains 16 residues. Looked up from germline, CDR1 is LNHDA and CDR2 is SQIVND (reference sequence).

The chain carries TRBV5-1 and TRBJ2-7, with 7 bases matching TRBD1. V dropped 0 bases and J dropped 4; count of bases not matched to a gene: 4. Per the germline V gene, CDR1 is SGHRS and CDR2 is YFSETQ. The CDR3 spans 14 residues. The CDR3 sequence: CASSLEGQIYEQYF. The CDR3, as DNA: TGCGCCAGCAGCTTGGAGGGACAGATTTACGAGCAGTACTTC. Based on the CDR3 plus reference TRBV5-1 and TRBJ2-7, the full variable domain is KAGVTQTPRYLIKTRGQQVTLSCSPISGHRSVSWYQQTPGQGLQFLFEYFSETQRNKGNFPGRFSGRQFSNSRSEMNVSTLELGDSALYLCASSLEGQIYEQYFGPGTRLTVT.